The sequence of this TCR beta chain was determined in a study of shared clonotypes between healthy human individuals. Whole-study context: CD4 naive and CD4 memory each took three plates per donor, while CD8 naive took two and CD8 memory one.

Each subset's genomic DNA was split evenly across several immunoSEQ plates. Profiled with immunoSEQ multiplex PCR; TCRdb holds only in-frame clones, not every one. The sample shows more than 2,000,000 clones, over 90% of them seen only once. Investigators divided CD4+ cells into CD45RA+ naive and CD45RA-negative memory subsets. Germline V CDR1 and CDR2: SGHTA, FQGTGA. The CDR3 length is 13 residues. Trimming left V 5 bases short and J 2 bases short, with 9 bases between. The source material was naive CD4+ T cells from PBMCs. Subset described: CD45RA+ positively selected. The rearrangement uses TRBV7-3 and TRBJ2-5; D not resolved. This clonotype was sampled from a man between 18 and 35 years old in good health. Some clones in this sample may be carry-over from other donors' samples. CDR3 nucleotides: TGTGCCAGCAGCCCGCGGAATCAAGAGACCCAGTACTTC. It is translated as CASSPRNQETQYF.